Below, 6 T cell receptor beta chains from the same sample are listed, as sequenced in a study of PD-1 and CTLA-4 blockade in melanoma. The assay was immunoSEQ multiplex PCR, and TCRdb's table has in-frame clones only and misses some. This table holds 25,000 to 35,000 clones, more than 85% found once. The specimen was CD8+ T cells from peripheral blood, collected from a patient given anti-PD-1 treatment. These receptors were collected from a human donor with melanoma.

The CDR3 DNA reads as TGTGCCAGCAGATTACAGGGGAATGAGCAGTTCTTC. Translated, it gives CASRLQGNEQFF. The chain combines TRBV6-5 with TRBJ2-1; 7 bases line up with TRBD1. Per the germline V gene, CDR1 is MNHEY and CDR2 is SVGAGI. J was trimmed by 7 bases and V by 6 bases; bases with no gene match: 3. This CDR3 is built from 12 residues.

The gene calls are TRBV6-4 and TRBJ1-4, with TRBD1 matching over 9 bases. The CDR3 runs 14 residues. Germline CDR1 MRHNA, CDR2 SNTAGT. The V gene end was trimmed by 5 bases and the J gene end by 8 bases; junction bases not matched to a gene: 6. CDR3 in DNA: TGTGCCAGCAGTCCCGGACAGGGGAGCGAAAAACTGTTTTTT. Translated, it gives CASSPGQGSEKLFF.

The genes are TRBV30 and TRBJ1-1; D ambiguous. The CDR3 has 14 amino acids. Germline CDR1 and CDR2: GTSNPN and SVGIG (reference sequence). V lost 0 bases to trimming and J lost 0 bases, with 8 bases between them. The CDR3 DNA reads TGTGCCTGGAGTGTAATTTCTATGAACACTGAAGCTTTCTTT. Translated, it gives CAWSVISMNTEAFF.

The V and J genes are TRBV27 and TRBJ2-3; unclear D gene. Germline V gene data show CDR1 as MNHEY and CDR2 as SMNVEV (reference sequence). The V end lost 4 bases, the J end lost 6 bases, and 14 bases lay between the germline ends. The CDR3 is made up of 14 amino acids. CDR3 loop: CASSSETTPDTQYF. The CDR3 coding sequence is TGTGCCAGCAGTTCGGAGACGACCCCGGATACGCAGTATTTT.

The chain is built from TRBV7-9 and TRBJ1-4, with TRBD1 identical over 8 bases. After removal of 3 bases from V and 7 bases from J, the junction contained 4 bases not matched to a gene. This CDR3 region has 14 residues. Germline CDR1 is SEHNR and CDR2 is FQNEAQ (reference sequence). The CDR3 reads CASSLGGTGEKLFF. In DNA form, the CDR3 reads TGTGCCAGCAGCTTGGGGGGGACAGGTGAAAAACTGTTTTTT. The entire variable domain, with the rest obtained from reference TRBV7-9 and TRBJ1-4, is as follows: DTGVSQNPRHKITKRGQNVTFRCDPISEHNRLYWYRQTLGQGPEFLTYFQNEAQLEKSRLLSDRFSAERPKGSFSTLEIQRTEQGDSAMYLCASSLGGTGEKLFFGSGTQLSVL.

The chain is built from TRBV11-2 and TRBJ2-7, with 8 bases lining up with TRBD2. With 1 base clipped from V and 3 bases from J, the junction kept 5 bases outside the gene matches. Germline CDR1 SGHAT, CDR2 FQNNGV. The CDR3 consists of 15 residues. The CDR3 sequence: CASSLVPSGLYEQYF. CDR3 nucleotide sequence: TGTGCCAGCAGCTTAGTCCCTAGCGGGCTCTACGAGCAGTACTTC.